These T cell receptor beta chains were read from a single sample in a study of regulatory T cells in long-lasting Graves disease. TCRdb re-derived calls from the multiplex PCR reads in MiXCR, one entry per CDR3 protein. The sample gives roughly 500,000 distinct CDR3 sequences, roughly 22% of which show up once; approximately 14% is in the top ten. Sequenced here: peripheral blood mononuclear cells (PBMCs), sampled when the disease was refractory, from a patient treated with antithyroid drugs. The receptor set was obtained from a female donor with Graves disease. Both conserved end residues are part of each CDR3.

CDR3 protein: CSARGERWETQYF; V gene: TRBV20-1
CDR3 protein: CASSLASTIQRETQYF; V gene: TRBV5-4
CDR3 protein: CASSDGADYGYTF; V gene: TRBV10-2
CDR3 protein: CASSNNEKLFF; V gene: TRBV28
CDR3 protein: CASSMRAGARYEQYF; V gene: TRBV19
CDR3 protein: CASSLAGDTEAFF; V gene: TRBV7-2
CDR3 protein: CASSHRASETQYF; V gene: TRBV27
CDR3 protein: CSAREDTLNTEAFF; V gene: TRBV20-1
CDR3 protein: CASSYGDRGKLQYF; V gene: TRBV6-2/TRBV6-3
CDR3 protein: CASSIVGQLNQPQHF; V gene: TRBV19
CDR3 protein: CASSLETSGGLDEQFF; V gene: TRBV5-1
CDR3 protein: CASSLLGVQGSFTNYGYTF; V gene: TRBV28
CDR3 protein: CASSTSGRAREQYF; V gene: TRBV28
CDR3 protein: CASSYSFPSGNYGYTF; V gene: TRBV6-6
CDR3 protein: CATSDPREGMAGSNQPQHF; V gene: TRBV24-1
CDR3 protein: CATSTGHGELFF; V gene: TRBV24-1
CDR3 protein: CASSFGTSGRYYYQETQYF; V gene: TRBV7-2
CDR3 protein: CASGVLGYEQYF; V gene: TRBV11-1
CDR3 protein: CASGISGGWGVQETQYF; V gene: TRBV19
CDR3 protein: CASTLGAPGAQPQHF; V gene: TRBV12-3/TRBV12-4
CDR3 protein: CASSAHTTPQGEAFF; V gene: TRBV25-1
CDR3 protein: CASSQAGPQETQYF; V gene: TRBV3-1
CDR3 protein: CASSQDLGQPQHF; V gene: TRBV3-1
CDR3 protein: CASRPGTGSETQYF; V gene: TRBV19
CDR3 protein: CASSSGQEQETQYF; V gene: TRBV12-3/TRBV12-4
CDR3 protein: CASSYSAGRAYEQYF; V gene: TRBV6-5
CDR3 protein: CAWSVSNSPLHF; V gene: TRBV30
CDR3 protein: CASSRTESQPQHF; V gene: TRBV12-3/TRBV12-4